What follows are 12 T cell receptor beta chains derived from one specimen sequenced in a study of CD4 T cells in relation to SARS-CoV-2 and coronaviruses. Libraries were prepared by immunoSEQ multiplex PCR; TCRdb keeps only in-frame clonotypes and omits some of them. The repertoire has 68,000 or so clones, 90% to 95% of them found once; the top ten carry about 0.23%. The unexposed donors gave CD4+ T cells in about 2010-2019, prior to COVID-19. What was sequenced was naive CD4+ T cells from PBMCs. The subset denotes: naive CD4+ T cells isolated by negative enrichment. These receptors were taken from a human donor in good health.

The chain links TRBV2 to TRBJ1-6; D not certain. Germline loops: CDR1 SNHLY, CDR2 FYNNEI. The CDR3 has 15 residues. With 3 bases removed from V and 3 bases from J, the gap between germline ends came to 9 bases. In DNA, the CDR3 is TGTGCCAGCAGTGAGGTCCCGGACTATAATTCACCCCTCCACTTT. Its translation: CASSEVPDYNSPLHF.

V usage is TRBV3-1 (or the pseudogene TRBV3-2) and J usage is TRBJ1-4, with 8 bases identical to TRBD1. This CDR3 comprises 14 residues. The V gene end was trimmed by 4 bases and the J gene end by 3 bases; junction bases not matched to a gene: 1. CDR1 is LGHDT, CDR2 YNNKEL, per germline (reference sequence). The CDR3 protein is CASSLRGPNEKLFF. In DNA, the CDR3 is TGTGCCAGCAGCCTCAGGGGGCCTAATGAAAAACTGTTTTTT.

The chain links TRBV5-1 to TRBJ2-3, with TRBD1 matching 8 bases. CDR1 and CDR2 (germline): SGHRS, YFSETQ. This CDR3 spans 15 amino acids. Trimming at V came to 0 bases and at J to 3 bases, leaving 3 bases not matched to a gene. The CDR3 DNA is TGCGCCAGCAGCTTGGACAGGGGGTTTACAGATACGCAGTATTTT. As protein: CASSLDRGFTDTQYF. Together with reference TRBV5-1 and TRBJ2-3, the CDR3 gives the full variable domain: KAGVTQTPRYLIKTRGQQVTLSCSPISGHRSVSWYQQTPGQGLQFLFEYFSETQRNKGNFPGRFSGRQFSNSRSEMNVSTLELGDSALYLCASSLDRGFTDTQYFGPGTRLTVL.

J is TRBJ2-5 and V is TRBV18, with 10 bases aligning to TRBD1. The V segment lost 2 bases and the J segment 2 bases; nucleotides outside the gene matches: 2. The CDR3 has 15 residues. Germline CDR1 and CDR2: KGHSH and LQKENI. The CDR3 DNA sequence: TGTGCCAGCTCACCAGGGACAGGGGCACAAGAGACCCAGTACTTC. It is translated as CASSPGTGAQETQYF.

CDR3 amino acids: CASSPSDGNTQYF. The CDR3 DNA is TGTGCCAGCAGCCCGAGTGACGGAAATACGCAGTATTTT. This chain links TRBV3-1 (or the pseudogene TRBV3-2) with TRBJ2-3; D is unresolved. This CDR3 region has 13 residues. Germline V gene data show CDR1 as LGHDT and CDR2 as YNNKEL (reference sequence). V gave up 4 bases and J gave up 7 bases, with 12 bases separating them.

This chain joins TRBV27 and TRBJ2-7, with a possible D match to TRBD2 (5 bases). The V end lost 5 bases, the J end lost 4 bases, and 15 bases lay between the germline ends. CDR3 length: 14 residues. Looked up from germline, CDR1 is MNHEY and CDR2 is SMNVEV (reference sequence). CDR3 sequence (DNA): TGTGCCAGCAGTCTTACCGGGTGGAGGTACGAGCAGTACTTC. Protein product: CASSLTGWRYEQYF.

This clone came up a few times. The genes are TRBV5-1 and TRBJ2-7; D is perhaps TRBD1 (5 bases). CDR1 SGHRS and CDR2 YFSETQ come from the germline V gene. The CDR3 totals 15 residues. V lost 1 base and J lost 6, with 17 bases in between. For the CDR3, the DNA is TGCGCCAGCAGCTTGATTAGACAGACCCTCGGCGAGCAGTACTTC. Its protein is CASSLIRQTLGEQYF. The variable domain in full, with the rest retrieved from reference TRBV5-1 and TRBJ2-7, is KAGVTQTPRYLIKTRGQQVTLSCSPISGHRSVSWYQQTPGQGLQFLFEYFSETQRNKGNFPGRFSGRQFSNSRSEMNVSTLELGDSALYLCASSLIRQTLGEQYFGPGTRLTVT.

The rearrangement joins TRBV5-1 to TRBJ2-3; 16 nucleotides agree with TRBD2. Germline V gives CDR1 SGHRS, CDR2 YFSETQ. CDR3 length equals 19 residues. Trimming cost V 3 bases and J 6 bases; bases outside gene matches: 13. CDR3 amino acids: CASSWGTSGRALFSDTQYF. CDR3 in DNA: TGCGCCAGCAGCTGGGGGACTAGCGGGAGGGCCCTCTTTTCGGATACGCAGTATTTT.

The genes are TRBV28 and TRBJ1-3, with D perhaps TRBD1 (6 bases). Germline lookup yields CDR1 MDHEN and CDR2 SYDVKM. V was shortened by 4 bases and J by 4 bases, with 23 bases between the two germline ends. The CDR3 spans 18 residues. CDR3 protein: CASSSPVWRGESGNTIYF. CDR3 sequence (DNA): TGTGCCAGCAGTTCGCCTGTCTGGAGGGGGGAATCAGGAAACACCATATATTTT.

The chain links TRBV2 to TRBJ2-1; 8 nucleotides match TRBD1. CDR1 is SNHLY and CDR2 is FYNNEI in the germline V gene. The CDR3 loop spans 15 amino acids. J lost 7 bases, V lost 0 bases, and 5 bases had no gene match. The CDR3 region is CASSEATGEWNEQFF. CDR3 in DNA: TGTGCCAGCAGTGAAGCGACAGGGGAGTGGAATGAGCAGTTCTTC.

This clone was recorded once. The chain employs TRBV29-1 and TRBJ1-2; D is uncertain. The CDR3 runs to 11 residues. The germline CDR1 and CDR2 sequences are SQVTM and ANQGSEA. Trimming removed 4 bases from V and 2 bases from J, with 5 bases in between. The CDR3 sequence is CSVGGNYGYTF. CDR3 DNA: TGCAGCGTTGGCGGGAACTATGGCTACACCTTC.

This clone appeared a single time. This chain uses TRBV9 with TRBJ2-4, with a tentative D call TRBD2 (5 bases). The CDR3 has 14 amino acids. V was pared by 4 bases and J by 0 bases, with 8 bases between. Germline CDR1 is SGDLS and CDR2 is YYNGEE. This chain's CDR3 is CASSSGLAKNIQYF. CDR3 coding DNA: TGTGCCAGCAGCTCAGGACTAGCCAAAAACATTCAGTACTTC.